Detailed here is one T cell receptor (beta chain). Its antigen is not known. The data belong to a study of T cell repertoires in cytomegalovirus infection. Study summary: CMV epitopes that were recently identified and HLA-C-restricted were used alongside well-studied HLA-B-restricted ones. The study, taken as a whole, reports: Ex vivo responses were dominated by HLA-C-restricted CMV-specific TCR beta clonotypes. Pooled public TCR beta family frequency picked out CMV carriers with the relevant HLA.

The junction had 10 bases not matched to a gene; V was cut back by 2 bases and J by 1 base. This CDR3 is 17 amino acids long. The germline V gene has CDR1 LGHNA and CDR2 YNFKEQ. One entry per CDR3 protein results from TCRdb running MiXCR on the reads. Of some 800,000 distinct CDR3 sequences in the sample, 25% to 35% are singletons; the top ten hold roughly 13%. The starting material was cultured CD8+ T cells from PBMCs, obtained from culture after CMV antigen stimulation. This chain links TRBV4-2 with TRBJ2-5; 7 bases are a match to TRBD2. This TCR derives from a human donor in good health (CMV status not recorded). Some clones in this sample may be carry-over from other donors' samples. The CDR3: CASSQSVWGGPQETQYF. CDR3 coding DNA: TGTGCCAGCAGCCAATCCGTCTGGGGGGGACCCCAAGAGACCCAGTACTTC.